This TCR beta chain originates from a study of T cells expressing NK-cell markers. Study-wide background: TCR beta repertoires came from sorted CD3+CD56+NKG2C+, CD3+CD56+NKG2C- and CD3+CD56-NKG2C+ T cells.

Germline V lookup: CDR1 SEHNR, CDR2 FQNEAQ (reference sequence). There are 14 residues in the CDR3. The study's findings and limits: Leadership of the CD3+CD56-NKG2C+ fraction also belonged to these clonotypes in a handful of donors.

TCRdb reanalyzed the 5' RACE reads, giving one entry per CDR3 protein sequence and no DNA. The listing contains 150,000 to 180,000 distinct CDR3 sequences. Concerning this clonotype itself: The target antigen is unknown.

This TCR was sampled from a woman aged 45-65 years in good health. V gene TRBV7-9 combines with J gene TRBJ2-3. The sample consisted of blood T cells: a sorted CD56 or NKG2C T cell subset, CD4+ or CD8+ T cells, or bulk PBMC T cells (not recorded which). The CDR3 loop is CASSTLAGTDTQYF.